This TCR beta chain was sequenced in a study of cytotoxic CD8 clonotypes in ibrutinib-treated CLL. Sequencing was designed to attain a depth spanning 1 in 200,000 to 1 in 1 million T cells. Produced via immunoSEQ multiplex PCR; TCRdb's table is partial and in-frame only. Seen here are around 27,000 clones, around two thirds observed once, and the top ten hold just over 50%. The sequences come from PBMCs, collected at disease progression, from a patient treated with ibrutinib. The sequence derives from a human donor with chronic lymphocytic leukemia.

The CDR3 nucleotides read TGCAGCGTTGACAGGGGATACTATGGCTACACCTTC. As protein: CSVDRGYYGYTF. V is TRBV29-1 and J is TRBJ1-2; perhaps TRBD1 as D (6 bases). The CDR3 is 12 amino acids. Trimming took 3 bases from V and 3 from J, leaving 8 bases between them. The germline V gene has CDR1 SQVTM and CDR2 ANQGSEA.